This passage covers 13 T cell receptor beta chains from one sample sequenced in a study of T cell repertoires in cytomegalovirus infection. One entry per CDR3 protein results from TCRdb running MiXCR on the reads. The sample shows 210,000 or so distinct CDR3 sequences, about 7% of them seen only once. Sample: PBMCs. These receptor sequences come from a human donor in good health (CMV status not recorded). Some clones in this sample may be carry-over from other donors' samples.

This clonotype showed up many times. The rearrangement uses TRBV12-3 or TRBV12-4 and TRBJ2-7; D is unresolved. Trimming took off 4 bases at V and 3 bases at J, with 7 bases between the two ends. CDR3 length equals 12 residues. This CDR3 reads CASSSEHYEQYF. DNA of the CDR3: TGTGCCAGCAGTTCCGAGCACTACGAGCAGTACTTC.

The chain links TRBV29-1 to TRBJ2-5, with D unclear. CDR1 and CDR2 (germline): SQVTM, ANQGSEA. V was pared by 4 bases and J by 0 bases, with 9 bases between. The CDR3 is 13 amino acids. CDR3 protein: CSVGPSNQETQYF. As DNA, the CDR3 is TGCAGCGTTGGTCCAAGCAACCAAGAGACCCAGTACTTC.

This clonotype has ten or more counts. This chain uses TRBV28 with TRBJ2-2; TRBD1 matches at 7 bases. V was clipped by 6 bases and J by 3 bases; unmatched bases: 7. CDR3 length equals 15 residues. CDR1 and CDR2 (germline): MDHEN, SYDVKM. For the CDR3, the DNA is TGTGCCAGCAGAGAACAGGGGTCGGACACCGGGGAGCTGTTTTTT. It codes for CASREQGSDTGELFF.

This clonotype was detected ten times or more. The chain employs TRBV7-6 and TRBJ2-1; 13 bases agree with TRBD2. CDR3 size: 17 residues. Germline CDR1 SGHVS, CDR2 FNYEAQ. V gave up 5 bases and J gave up 8 bases; unmatched junction bases: 12. The CDR3 bases are TGTGCCAGCAGCACGCAAGGCGGACTAGCGGGGGTTGATGAGCAGTTCTTC. It specifies CASSTQGGLAGVDEQFF.

This clonotype was detected ten times or more. The gene calls are TRBV9 and TRBJ2-7; TRBD1 matches at 9 bases. Losses at the gene ends were 3 bases for V and 1 base for J; bases not matched to a gene: 2. The length of the CDR3 is 14 residues. The germline V gene has CDR1 SGDLS and CDR2 YYNGEE. The CDR3 loop is CASSGGQGSYEQYF. The CDR3 DNA follows: TGTGCCAGCAGCGGAGGACAGGGGTCCTACGAGCAGTACTTC. Variable domain in full (rest from reference TRBV9 and TRBJ2-7): DSGVTQTPKHLITATGQRVTLRCSPRSGDLSVYWYQQSLDQGLQFLIQYYNGEERAKGNILERFSAQQFPDLHSELNLSSLELGDSALYFCASSGGQGSYEQYFGPGTRLTVT.

This clonotype was detected only a few times. The chain employs TRBV6-5 and TRBJ2-3; no reliable D call. Germline CDR1 reads MNHEY; CDR2 reads SVGAGI. The CDR3 contains 13 residues. The V gene lost 5 bases and the J gene lost 5 bases, with 11 bases spanning the gap. The CDR3 DNA sequence: TGTGCCAGCAGTCCCCGCCGACAAGATACGCAGTATTTT. Amino acids: CASSPRRQDTQYF.

This clonotype was found many times. The rearrangement uses TRBV10-3 and TRBJ2-3; D unclear. Per germline, CDR1 ENHRY and CDR2 SYGVKD. The V gene lost 0 bases and the J gene lost 6 bases, with 4 bases spanning the gap. CDR3 length: 12 residues. CDR3 region: CAISESWDTQYF. CDR3 coding DNA: TGTGCCATCAGTGAGTCGTGGGATACGCAGTATTTT.

This clonotype was counted at least ten times. The J gene is TRBJ2-2, the V gene TRBV19, with 8 bases aligning to TRBD1. The CDR3 runs to 15 residues. With V trimmed by 3 bases and J by 4 bases, 4 bases remained unmatched. Germline V CDR1 and CDR2: LNHDA, SQIVND (reference sequence). Here the CDR3 DNA reads TGTGCCAGTAGTATTACAGGGGGGCTCACCGGGGAGCTGTTTTTT. Its protein is CASSITGGLTGELFF.

This clonotype was seen ten or more times. V is TRBV20-1 and J is TRBJ1-2; D is ambiguous. CDR3 size: 11 residues. V lost 3 bases to trimming and J lost 8 bases, with 10 bases between them. Germline loops: CDR1 DFQATT, CDR2 SNEGSKA (reference sequence). The CDR3 reads CSASWELGYTF. The DNA for the CDR3 is TGCAGTGCTAGCTGGGAATTGGGCTACACCTTC.

This chain joins TRBV23-1 and TRBJ1-1; 7 bases fit TRBD1. TRBV23-1 is sorted into the ORF group, with uncertain function. Trimming at V came to 0 bases and at J to 0 bases, leaving 7 bases not matched to a gene. The CDR3 runs to 17 residues. The CDR3 DNA reads as TGCGCCAGCAGTCAATCGGGAACAGGGGATGTGAACACTGAAGCTTTCTTT. It encodes CASSQSGTGDVNTEAFF.

This clonotype was seen at least ten times. This sequence joins TRBV7-9 and TRBJ1-5, with D possibly being TRBD1 (5 bases). Germline V gene sequence: CDR1 SEHNR, CDR2 FQNEAQ (reference sequence). Deletions cut 1 base from V and 4 bases from J, with 17 bases between. CDR3 length: 17 amino acids. CDR3 sequence reads: CASSLGGKDKPNQPQHF. The CDR3 region has the DNA TGTGCCAGCAGCTTAGGTGGTAAGGACAAGCCTAATCAGCCCCAGCATTTT. The full variable domain, with the rest looked up from reference TRBV7-9 and TRBJ1-5, is DTGVSQNPRHKITKRGQNVTFRCDPISEHNRLYWYRQTLGQGPEFLTYFQNEAQLEKSRLLSDRFSAERPKGSFSTLEIQRTEQGDSAMYLCASSLGGKDKPNQPQHFGDGTRLSIL.

This clonotype was picked up many times. The CDR3 nucleotides are TGCAGCGTTGGAGAGGGGACTAACTATGGCTACACCTTC. Encoded protein: CSVGEGTNYGYTF. The chain combines TRBV29-1 with TRBJ1-2; D is possibly TRBD1 (5 bases). Germline CDR1 SQVTM, CDR2 ANQGSEA. CDR3 length: 13 amino acids. Trimming shortened V by 4 bases and J by 0 bases, and 9 bases separated the two germline ends.

This clonotype has a count of ten or more. This sequence joins TRBV7-2 and TRBJ2-7; perhaps TRBD2 as D (6 bases). The V and J ends lost 3 bases and 0 bases respectively, with 15 bases between them. This CDR3 spans 16 amino acids. CDR1 SGHTA and CDR2 FQGNSA come from the germline V gene. The CDR3 loop is CASSLYAGTSSYEQYF. The CDR3 nucleotides are TGTGCCAGCAGCTTGTACGCCGGGACTTCCTCCTACGAGCAGTACTTC. The whole variable domain, remainder taken from reference TRBV7-2 and TRBJ2-7, is GAGVSQSPSNKVTEKGKDVELRCDPISGHTALYWYRQSLGQGLEFLIYFQGNSAPDKSGLPSDRFSAERTGGSVSTLTIQRTQQEDSAVYLCASSLYAGTSSYEQYFGPGTRLTVT.